Listed here is a single TCR beta chain. Its antigen is currently unknown. Compared with germline, one end of the junction differs, possibly owing to a read error. This sample stems from a study of tissue T cells after allogeneic stem cell transplantation. The wider study: Patients with graft-versus-host disease had grafts: four unmodified, three CD34-selected and T-cell-depleted. Study-level points and caveats: The study did not identify alloreactive or antigen-specific tissue TCRs, and some clones might be persisting host cells.

CDR1 is LGHNA, CDR2 YSLEER, per germline. There are 16 residues in the CDR3. Assay used: immunoSEQ multiplex PCR; TCRdb lists only in-frame clones, some missing. Counted here are approximately 1,500 clones, about 80% occurring once; the ten biggest clones make up over 10%. Adult allogeneic hematopoietic cell transplant recipients with steroid-refractory graft-versus-host disease were prospectively enrolled for research autopsy. All graft-versus-host disease patients had gastrointestinal involvement and received several lines of directed therapy. The genes are TRBV4-3 and TRBJ2-2; 7 nucleotides agree with TRBD1. This specimen was spleen tissue, taken at autopsy. The sequence was obtained from a male patient aged 35-69 years with steroid-refractory graft-versus-host disease after an allogeneic stem cell transplant. The graft donor may have given rise to some T cells. The chain's CDR3 is CTSSQEGKGGYGELFF. The CDR3 region has the DNA TGCACCAGCAGCCAAGAAGGCAAAGGGGGCTACGGGGAGCTGTTTTTT.